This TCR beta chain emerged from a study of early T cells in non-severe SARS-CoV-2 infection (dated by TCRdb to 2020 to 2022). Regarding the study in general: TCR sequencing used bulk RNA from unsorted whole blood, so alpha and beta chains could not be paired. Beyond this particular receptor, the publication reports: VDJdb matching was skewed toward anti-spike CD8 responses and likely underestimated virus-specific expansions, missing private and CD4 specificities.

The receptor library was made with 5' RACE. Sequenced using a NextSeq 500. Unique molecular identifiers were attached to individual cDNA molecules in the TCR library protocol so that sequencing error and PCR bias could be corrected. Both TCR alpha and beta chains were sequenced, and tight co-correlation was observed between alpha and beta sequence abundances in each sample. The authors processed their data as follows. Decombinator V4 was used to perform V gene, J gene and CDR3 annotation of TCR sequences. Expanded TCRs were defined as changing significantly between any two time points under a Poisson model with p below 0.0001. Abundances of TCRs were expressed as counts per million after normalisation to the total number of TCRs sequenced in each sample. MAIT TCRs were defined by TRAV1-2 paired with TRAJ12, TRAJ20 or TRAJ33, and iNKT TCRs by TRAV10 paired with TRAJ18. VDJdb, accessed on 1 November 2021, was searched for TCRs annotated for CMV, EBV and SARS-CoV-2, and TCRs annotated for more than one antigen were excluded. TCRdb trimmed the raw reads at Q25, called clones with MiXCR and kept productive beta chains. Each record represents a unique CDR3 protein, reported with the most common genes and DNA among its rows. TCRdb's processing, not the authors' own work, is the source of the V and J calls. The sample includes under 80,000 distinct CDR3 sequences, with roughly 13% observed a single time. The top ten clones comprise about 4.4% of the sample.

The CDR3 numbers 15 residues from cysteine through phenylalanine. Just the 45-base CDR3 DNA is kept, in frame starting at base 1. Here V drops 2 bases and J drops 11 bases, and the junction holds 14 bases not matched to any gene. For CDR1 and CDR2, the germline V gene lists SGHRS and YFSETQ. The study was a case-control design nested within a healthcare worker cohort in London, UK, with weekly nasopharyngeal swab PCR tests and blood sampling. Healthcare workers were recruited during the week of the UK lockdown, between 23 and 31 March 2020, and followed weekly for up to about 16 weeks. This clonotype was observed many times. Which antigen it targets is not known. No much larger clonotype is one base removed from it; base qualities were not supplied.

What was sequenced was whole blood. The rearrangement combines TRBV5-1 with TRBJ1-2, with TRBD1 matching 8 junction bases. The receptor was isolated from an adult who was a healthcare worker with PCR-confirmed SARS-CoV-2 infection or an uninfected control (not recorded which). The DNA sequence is TGCGCCAGCAGCTTACCTACGCTAGGACAGGGCCTTTACACCTTC. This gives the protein CASSLPTLGQGLYTF.